The present T cell receptor (beta chain) was sequenced within a study of breast tumors, draining lymph nodes, adjacent tissues. Study-wide results and caveats: Data fit most tumor T cells coming from lymph node, expanding in tumor.

With 8 bases removed from V and 4 bases from J, the gap between germline ends came to 11 bases. CDR1 is LGHDT and CDR2 is YNNKEL in the germline V gene (reference sequence). This CDR3 has 13 residues. As to this clonotype: Its antigen is still unknown.

Breast cancer patients provided tissue from their axillary draining lymph nodes. From the multiplex PCR reads, TCRdb called clonotypes with MiXCR, one entry per CDR3 protein. The top ten clones hold 1.2% to 1.5% of a sample with fewer than 250,000 distinct CDR3 sequences, less than 40% of them seen once. The sample was axillary lymph node tissue. This chain links TRBV3-1 with TRBJ2-2; weak D call: TRBD1 (6 bases). The clonotype originates from a female donor with breast cancer. Some clones in this sample may be carry-over from other donors' samples. For the CDR3, the DNA is TGTGCCAGCCGGGACACACTCACCGGGGAGCTGTTTTTT. Its translation is CASRDTLTGELFF.